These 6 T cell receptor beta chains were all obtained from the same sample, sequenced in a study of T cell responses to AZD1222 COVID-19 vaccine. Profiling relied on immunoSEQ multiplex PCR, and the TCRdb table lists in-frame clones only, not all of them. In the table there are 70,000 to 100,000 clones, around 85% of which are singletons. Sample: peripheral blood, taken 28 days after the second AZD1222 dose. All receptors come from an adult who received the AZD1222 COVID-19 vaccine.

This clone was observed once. The CDR3 DNA sequence: TGTGCCAGCAGCTCCAAGGGACAGTACCAAGAGACCCAGTACTTC. This codes for CASSSKGQYQETQYF. V is TRBV5-4 and J is TRBJ2-5, with 7 bases matching TRBD1. The CDR3 extends over 15 amino acids. Germline V gives CDR1 SGHNT, CDR2 YYREEE (reference sequence). The junction had 5 bases not matched to a gene; V was cut back by 3 bases and J by 0 bases.

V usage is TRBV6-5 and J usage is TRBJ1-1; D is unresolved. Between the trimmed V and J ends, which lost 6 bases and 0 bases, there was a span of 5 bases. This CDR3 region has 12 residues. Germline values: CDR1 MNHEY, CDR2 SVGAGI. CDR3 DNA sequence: TGTGCCAGCAGCACCCTGAACACTGAAGCTTTCTTT. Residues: CASSTLNTEAFF.

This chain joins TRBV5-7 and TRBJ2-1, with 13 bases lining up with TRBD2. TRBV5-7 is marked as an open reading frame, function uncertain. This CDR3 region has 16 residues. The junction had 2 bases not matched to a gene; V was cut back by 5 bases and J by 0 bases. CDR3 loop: CASRRTSGSSYNEQFF. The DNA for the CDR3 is TGTGCCAGCAGGAGGACTAGCGGGAGCTCCTACAATGAGCAGTTCTTC.

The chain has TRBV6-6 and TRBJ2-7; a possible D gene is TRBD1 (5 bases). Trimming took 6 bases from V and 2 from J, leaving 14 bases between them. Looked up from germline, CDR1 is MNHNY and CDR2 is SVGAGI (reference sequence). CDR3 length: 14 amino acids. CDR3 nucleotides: TGTGCCAGCAGAATAAGACAGTTAGCCTACGAGCAGTACTTC. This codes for CASRIRQLAYEQYF.

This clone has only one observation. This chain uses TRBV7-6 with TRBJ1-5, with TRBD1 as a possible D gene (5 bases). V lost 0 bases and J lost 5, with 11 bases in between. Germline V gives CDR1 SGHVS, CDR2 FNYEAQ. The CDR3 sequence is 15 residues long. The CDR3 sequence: CASSLAAGSHQPQHF. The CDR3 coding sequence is TGTGCCAGCAGCTTAGCGGCAGGGTCTCATCAGCCCCAGCATTTT.

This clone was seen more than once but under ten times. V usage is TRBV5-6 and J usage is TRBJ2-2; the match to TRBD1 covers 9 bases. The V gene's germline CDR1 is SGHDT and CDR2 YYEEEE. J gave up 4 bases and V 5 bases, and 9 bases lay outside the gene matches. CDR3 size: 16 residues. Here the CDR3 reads CASSPDRGYPTGELFF. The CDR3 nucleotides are TGTGCCAGCAGTCCTGACAGGGGGTACCCCACCGGGGAGCTGTTTTTT.